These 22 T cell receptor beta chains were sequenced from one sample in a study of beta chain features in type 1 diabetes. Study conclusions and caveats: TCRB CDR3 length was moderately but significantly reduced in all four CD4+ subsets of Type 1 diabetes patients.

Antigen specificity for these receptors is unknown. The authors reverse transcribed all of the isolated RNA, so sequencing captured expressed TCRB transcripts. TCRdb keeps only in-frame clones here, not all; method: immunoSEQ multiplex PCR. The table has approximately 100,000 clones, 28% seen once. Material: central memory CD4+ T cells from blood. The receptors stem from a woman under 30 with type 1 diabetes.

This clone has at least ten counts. The CDR3 sequence is CASSLSGAGVSNEQFF. The CDR3, as DNA: TGTGCCAGCAGCTTGTCTGGGGCGGGAGTTTCCAATGAGCAGTTCTTC. The chain is built from TRBV5-6 and TRBJ2-1, with TRBD2 matching over 7 bases. CDR3 length: 16 amino acids. J was trimmed by 6 bases and V by 1 base; bases with no gene match: 10. Germline values: CDR1 SGHDT, CDR2 YYEEEE.

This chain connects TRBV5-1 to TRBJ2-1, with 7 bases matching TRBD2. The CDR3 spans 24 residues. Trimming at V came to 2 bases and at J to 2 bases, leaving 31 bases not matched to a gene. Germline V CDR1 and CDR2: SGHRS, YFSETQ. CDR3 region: CASSFPRASLGGGPLGLAYNEQFF. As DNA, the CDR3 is TGCGCCAGCAGCTTTCCCCGGGCCTCTCTCGGGGGAGGGCCTTTGGGGTTGGCCTACAATGAGCAGTTCTTC.

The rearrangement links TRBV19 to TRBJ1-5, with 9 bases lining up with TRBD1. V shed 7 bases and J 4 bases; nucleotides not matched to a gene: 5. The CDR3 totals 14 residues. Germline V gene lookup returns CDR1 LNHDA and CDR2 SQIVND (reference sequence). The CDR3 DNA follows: TGTGCCAGTAATATGGGACAGGGAAATCAGCCCCAGCATTTT. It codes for CASNMGQGNQPQHF.

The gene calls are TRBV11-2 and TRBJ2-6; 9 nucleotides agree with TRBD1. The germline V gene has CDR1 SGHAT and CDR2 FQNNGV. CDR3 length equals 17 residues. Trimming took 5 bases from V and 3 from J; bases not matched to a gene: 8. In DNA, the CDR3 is TGTGCCAGCAGCCTTTATAGGACAGGGGTTGGGGCCAACGTCCTGACTTTC. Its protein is CASSLYRTGVGANVLTF.

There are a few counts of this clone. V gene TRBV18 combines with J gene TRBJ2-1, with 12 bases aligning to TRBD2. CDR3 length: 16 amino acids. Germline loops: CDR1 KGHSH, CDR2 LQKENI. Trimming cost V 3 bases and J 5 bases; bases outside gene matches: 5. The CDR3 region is CASSPRLAGDHNEQFF. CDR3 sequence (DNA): TGTGCCAGCTCACCCCGACTAGCGGGAGACCACAATGAGCAGTTCTTC.

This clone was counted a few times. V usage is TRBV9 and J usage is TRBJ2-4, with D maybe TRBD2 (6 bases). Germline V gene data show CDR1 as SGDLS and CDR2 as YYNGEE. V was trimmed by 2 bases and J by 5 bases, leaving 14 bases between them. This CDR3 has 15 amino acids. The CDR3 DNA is TGTGCCAGCAGCGTTGGCCTGGACTACGAAAACATTCAGTACTTC. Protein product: CASSVGLDYENIQYF.

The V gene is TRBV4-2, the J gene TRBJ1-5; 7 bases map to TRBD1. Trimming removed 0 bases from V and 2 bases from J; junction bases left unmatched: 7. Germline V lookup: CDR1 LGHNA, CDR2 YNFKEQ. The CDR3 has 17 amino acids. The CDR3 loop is CASSQEAGQGGNQPQHF. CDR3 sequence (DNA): TGTGCCAGCAGCCAAGAGGCGGGGCAGGGGGGCAATCAGCCCCAGCATTTT.

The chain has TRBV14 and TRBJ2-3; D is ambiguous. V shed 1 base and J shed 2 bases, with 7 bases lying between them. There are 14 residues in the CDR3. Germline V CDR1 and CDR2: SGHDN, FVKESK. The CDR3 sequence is CASSQVQFTDTQYF. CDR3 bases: TGTGCCAGCAGCCAAGTACAATTCACAGATACGCAGTATTTT.

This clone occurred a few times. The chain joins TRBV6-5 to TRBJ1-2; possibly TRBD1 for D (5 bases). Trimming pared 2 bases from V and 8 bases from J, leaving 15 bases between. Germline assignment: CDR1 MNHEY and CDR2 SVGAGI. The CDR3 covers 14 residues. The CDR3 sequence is CASSYGGNGNGYTF. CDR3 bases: TGTGCCAGCAGTTACGGGGGGAATGGGAACGGCTACACCTTC.

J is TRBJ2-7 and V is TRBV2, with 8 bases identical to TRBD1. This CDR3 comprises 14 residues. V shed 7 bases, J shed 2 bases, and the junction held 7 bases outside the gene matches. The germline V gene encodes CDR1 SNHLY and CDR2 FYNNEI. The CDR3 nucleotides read TGTGCCAGCATCGCGGGGACAGGCACCTACGAGCAGTACTTC. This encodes CASIAGTGTYEQYF. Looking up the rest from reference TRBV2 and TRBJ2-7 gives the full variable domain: EPEVTQTPSHQVTQMGQEVILRCVPISNHLYFYWYRQILGQKVEFLVSFYNNEISEKSEIFDDQFSVERPDGSNFTLKIRSTKLEDSAMYFCASIAGTGTYEQYFGPGTRLTVT.

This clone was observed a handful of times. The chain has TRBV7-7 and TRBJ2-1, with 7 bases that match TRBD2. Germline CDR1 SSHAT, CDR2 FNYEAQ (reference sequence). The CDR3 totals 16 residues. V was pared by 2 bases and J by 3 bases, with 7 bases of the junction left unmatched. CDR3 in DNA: TGTGCCAGCAGCTTACTCCCAGCTAGCGGCTACAATGAGCAGTTCTTC. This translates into CASSLLPASGYNEQFF.

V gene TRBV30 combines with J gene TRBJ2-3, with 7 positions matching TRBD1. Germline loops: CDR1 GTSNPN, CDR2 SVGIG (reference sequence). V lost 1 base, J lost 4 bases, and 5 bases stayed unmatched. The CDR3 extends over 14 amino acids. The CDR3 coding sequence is TGTGCCTGGAGTGCGACAGGGCTAGCAGATACGCAGTATTTT. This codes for CAWSATGLADTQYF.

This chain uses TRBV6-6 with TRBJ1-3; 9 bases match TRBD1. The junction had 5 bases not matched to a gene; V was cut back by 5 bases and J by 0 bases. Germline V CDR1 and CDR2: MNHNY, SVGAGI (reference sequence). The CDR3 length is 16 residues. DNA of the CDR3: TGTGCCAGCAGTCAAACGGGACAGGGCTCTGGAAACACCATATATTTT. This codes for CASSQTGQGSGNTIYF.

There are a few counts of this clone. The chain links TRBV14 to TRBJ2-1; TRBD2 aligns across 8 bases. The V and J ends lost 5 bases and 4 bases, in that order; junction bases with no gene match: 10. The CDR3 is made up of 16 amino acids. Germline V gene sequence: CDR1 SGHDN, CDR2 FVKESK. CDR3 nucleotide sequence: TGTGCCAGCAGCTCAGGGAGGCTAGCGGGTTACAATGAGCAGTTCTTC. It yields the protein CASSSGRLAGYNEQFF.

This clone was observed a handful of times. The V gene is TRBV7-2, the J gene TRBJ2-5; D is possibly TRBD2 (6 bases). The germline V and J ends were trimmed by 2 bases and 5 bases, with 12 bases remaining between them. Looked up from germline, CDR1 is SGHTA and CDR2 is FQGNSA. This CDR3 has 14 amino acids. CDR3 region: CASSLNTRGETQYF. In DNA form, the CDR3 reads TGTGCCAGCAGCTTAAATACACGGGGGGAGACCCAGTACTTC.

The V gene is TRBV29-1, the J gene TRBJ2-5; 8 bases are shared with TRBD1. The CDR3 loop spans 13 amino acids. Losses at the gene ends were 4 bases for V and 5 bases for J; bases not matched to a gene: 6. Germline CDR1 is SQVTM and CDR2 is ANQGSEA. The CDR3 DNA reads TGCAGCGTTGGGCAGGGGGCTTGGGAGACCCAGTACTTC. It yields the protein CSVGQGAWETQYF.

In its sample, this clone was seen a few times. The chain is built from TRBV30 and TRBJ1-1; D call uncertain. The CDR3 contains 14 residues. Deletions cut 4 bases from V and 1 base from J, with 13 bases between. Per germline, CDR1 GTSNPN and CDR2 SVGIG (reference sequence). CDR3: CAWTLGVRNTEAFF. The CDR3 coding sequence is TGTGCCTGGACATTGGGCGTGCGGAACACTGAAGCTTTCTTT.

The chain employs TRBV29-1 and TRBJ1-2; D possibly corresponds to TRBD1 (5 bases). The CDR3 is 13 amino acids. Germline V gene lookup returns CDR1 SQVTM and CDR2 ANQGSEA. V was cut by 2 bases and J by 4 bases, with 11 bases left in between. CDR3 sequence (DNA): TGCAGCGTTGAAATTCAGGGTAGCTATGGCTACACCTTC. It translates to CSVEIQGSYGYTF.

As DNA, the CDR3 is TGTGCCAGCAGCTCCGGGACATCTGGGGCCAACGTCCTGACTTTC. Translating it yields CASSSGTSGANVLTF. The chain couples TRBV11-2 to TRBJ2-6; D might be TRBD1 (6 bases). In germline, CDR1 is SGHAT, CDR2 FQNNGV. The CDR3 covers 15 residues. V lost 4 bases, J lost 1 base, and 8 bases lay in between.

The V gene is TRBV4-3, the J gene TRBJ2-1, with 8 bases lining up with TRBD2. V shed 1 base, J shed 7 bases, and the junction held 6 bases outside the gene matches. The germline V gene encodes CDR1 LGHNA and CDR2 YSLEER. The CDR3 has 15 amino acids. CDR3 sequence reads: CASSQAGTRSNEQFF. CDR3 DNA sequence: TGCGCCAGCAGCCAAGCCGGGACTAGATCGAATGAGCAGTTCTTC.

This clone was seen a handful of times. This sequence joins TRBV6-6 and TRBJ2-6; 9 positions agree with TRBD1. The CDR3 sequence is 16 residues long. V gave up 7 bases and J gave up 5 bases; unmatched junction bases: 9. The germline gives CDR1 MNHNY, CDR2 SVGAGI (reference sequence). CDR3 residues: CASTYTGQGWANVLTF. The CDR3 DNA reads TGTGCCAGCACCTACACGGGACAGGGATGGGCCAACGTCCTGACTTTC.

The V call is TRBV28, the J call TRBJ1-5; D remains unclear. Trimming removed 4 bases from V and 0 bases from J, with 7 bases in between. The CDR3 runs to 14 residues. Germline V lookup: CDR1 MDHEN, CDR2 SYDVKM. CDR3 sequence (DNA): TGTGCCAGCAGTTGGGGAGATAGCAATCAGCCCCAGCATTTT. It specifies CASSWGDSNQPQHF.